One and the same sample provided the 26 T cell receptor beta chains below, sequenced in a study of tumor and adjacent non-tumor tissue in lung cancer. TCRbeta libraries were built with three rounds of nested PCR, modified from ARM-PCR. TCRdb fed the multiplex PCR reads into MiXCR, producing one record per CDR3 protein. The table shows about 110,000 distinct CDR3 sequences, with roughly 84% occurring only once. RNA was extracted from bulk tissue without any cell sorting. Sequenced: lung tumor tissue. The receptor set was obtained from a man aged 70 or older with non-small cell lung cancer.

This clonotype counts as medium-sized. The CDR3 nucleotides are TGCAGCGTTGCGGACGGTTATGGCTACACCTTC. Translation gives CSVADGYGYTF. The chain couples TRBV29-1 to TRBJ1-2; D gene unclear. V was cut by 4 bases and J by 5 bases, with 8 bases left in between. The CDR3 consists of 11 residues. Per germline, CDR1 SQVTM and CDR2 ANQGSEA.

Comments on this clonotype: This CDR3 fails to terminate in the conserved phenylalanine or tryptophan, so it likely reflects a read error. The J gene is TRBJ2-1, the V gene TRBV11-2; D may be TRBD1 (5 bases). The V and J ends lost 5 bases and 4 bases respectively, with 15 bases between them. The germline V gene encodes CDR1 SGHAT and CDR2 FQNNGV. This CDR3 spans 15 amino acids. The CDR3 DNA reads TGTGCCAGCAGCATACAGGTACAAGCATACAATGAGCAGTTCTAC. Amino acids: CASSIQVQAYNEQFY.

Remarks on this clonotype: This may come from a read error, since a much larger clone is one base off. The chain has TRBV2 and TRBJ2-7; tentatively, D is TRBD1 or TRBD2 (5 bases each). The CDR3 spans 14 residues. CDR1 is SNHLY, CDR2 FYNNEI, per germline. CDR3 amino acids: CTSTEGRILYEQYF. The CDR3 coding sequence is TGTACCAGCACCGAGGGACGGATCCTCTACGAGCAGTACTTC. The full variable domain, with the rest looked up from reference TRBV2 and TRBJ2-7, is EPEVTQTPSHQVTQMGQEVILRCVPISNHLYFYWYRQILGQKVEFLVSFYNNEISEKSEIFDDQFSVERPDGSNFTLKIRSTKLEDSAMYFCTSTEGRILYEQYFGPGTRLTVT.

Turning to this clonotype: The junction shows a germline mismatch at one end, possibly a read error. This chain joins TRBV4-1 and TRBJ2-2; the match to TRBD2 covers 11 bases. The CDR3 has 20 amino acids. Germline CDR1 and CDR2: MGHRA and YSYEKL. The CDR3 nucleotides are TGCGCCAGCAGTGCAATAGGGTCTAGCGGGGGGCCGCGGGGAATCGGGGAGTTGTTTTTT. It codes for CASSAIGSSGGPRGIGELFF.

As concerns this clonotype: This CDR3 is missing its conserved last phenylalanine or tryptophan, likely due to a read error. The rearrangement links TRBV12-3 or TRBV12-4 to TRBJ2-7; maybe TRBD2 (7 bases). The CDR3 length is 13 residues. V was trimmed by 5 bases and J by 7 bases, leaving 15 bases between them. The CDR3 sequence is CASSRTGGVEQYS. For the CDR3, the DNA is TGTGCCAGCAGTAGGACGGGGGGCGTAGAGCAGTACTCC.

Comments on this clonotype: At one end the junction does not follow the germline gene, possibly because of a read error. V is TRBV11-3 and J is TRBJ2-1; 14 bases match TRBD2. The germline V gene encodes CDR1 SGHNT and CDR2 YENEEA. The CDR3 runs 17 residues. The CDR3 here is CISSLLGTSGGYNEQFF. The CDR3 nucleotides read TGTATCAGCAGCCTCCTAGGGACTAGCGGGGGCTACAATGAGCAGTTTTTC.

The chain has TRBV4-2 and TRBJ1-5, with D maybe TRBD1 (5 bases). This CDR3 contains 16 residues. The germline CDR1 and CDR2 sequences are LGHNA and YNFKEQ. With 10 bases removed from V and 16 bases from J, the gap between germline ends came to 35 bases. The CDR3 sequence: CANSQDPGQSNQLQHF. The DNA for the CDR3 is TGTGCCAACAGTCAAGATCCCGGACAAAGCAATCAGCTCCAACATTTT.

A remark on this clonotype: The junction and the germline gene differ at one end; a read error may be behind it. This chain uses TRBV5-1 with TRBJ1-4; 7 bases line up with TRBD1. The CDR3 has 14 residues. Germline V gives CDR1 SGHRS, CDR2 YFSETQ. CDR3 DNA sequence: TGCACCAGCTGTCTGGAACAGGGGAATGAAAAACTGTTTTTT. Encoded protein: CTSCLEQGNEKLFF.

J is TRBJ2-1 and V is TRBV12-3 or TRBV12-4; D uncertain. The CDR3 loop spans 15 amino acids. CDR3 nucleotide sequence: TGTGTCAACACCCCAAACTGGGGTTCCTACAATGAGCAGTTCTTC. Translated: CVNTPNWGSYNEQFF.

Comment on this clonotype: The conserved final phenylalanine or tryptophan is absent from the CDR3, which likely points to a read error. The chain links TRBV11-2 to TRBJ2-7, with 7 bases fitting TRBD1. Germline V gene data show CDR1 as SGHAT and CDR2 as FQNNGV. This CDR3 has 14 amino acids. The CDR3 loop is CASSGDSINYGQYL. The CDR3 DNA follows: TGTGCCAGCAGCGGGGACAGCATAAACTACGGGCAGTACTTA.

As for this clonotype: One end of the junction does not line up with germline, which may come from a read error. This chain joins TRBV29-1 and TRBJ2-3; TRBD2 matches 9 bases. The CDR3 sequence is 15 residues long. CDR1 is SQVTM, CDR2 ANQGSEA, per germline. CDR3 nucleotides: TGTAGCGTGGAAGGACTAGCGACGGTAGCAGATACGCAGTATTTT. Translating it yields CSVEGLATVADTQYF.

The genes are TRBV5-1 and TRBJ1-1; D may be TRBD1 (6 bases). CDR1 is SGHRS, CDR2 YFSETQ, per germline. V dropped 3 bases and J dropped 0 bases, with 21 bases sitting between them. The CDR3 runs 18 residues. CDR3 region: CASSSVLGGAYMNTEAFF. The CDR3 DNA follows: TGCGCCAGCAGCTCCGTTCTGGGGGGGGCTTACATGAACACTGAAGCTTTCTTT.

The chain joins TRBV4-2 to TRBJ1-2, with a possible D match to TRBD1 (5 bases). The CDR3 has 16 residues. Germline CDR1 LGHNA, CDR2 YNFKEQ. The CDR3 coding sequence is TGTGCAAGCCGCCAAGATTTGAGCAGGGCCAACTATGGCTACACCTTC. Its translation: CASRQDLSRANYGYTF.

For this clonotype: Because it lacks the conserved phenylalanine or tryptophan at the end, this CDR3 is likely a read error. No DNA is shown, since the ends of the CDR3 on it are uncertain; the CDR3 is the one TCRdb lists. V usage is TRBV29-1 and J usage is TRBJ2-7; TRBD1 reflects the table's D call only, with no check against the DNA. The CDR3 is 10 amino acids in total, end residues counted. Germline V gives CDR1 SQVTM, CDR2 ANQGSEA. CDR3 sequence: CSAGSYEQNI.

In the case of this clonotype: Without the conserved terminal phenylalanine or tryptophan, this CDR3 likely stems from a read error. The limits of the CDR3 on the DNA are not certain, so only TCRdb's listed CDR3 is given. The genes are TRBV11-1 and TRBJ2-5. Ends included, the CDR3 has 13 residues. Germline V gene data show CDR1 as SGHAT and CDR2 as FQDESV (reference sequence). CDR3 protein: CANSFFRRETHYL.

This clonotype appeared a single time. The chain has TRBV7-9 and TRBJ2-7; a possible D gene is TRBD1 (7 bases). The germline V gene has CDR1 SEHNR and CDR2 FQNEAQ (reference sequence). The CDR3 runs 14 residues. V lost 4 bases and J lost 5, with 15 bases in between. As DNA, the CDR3 is TGTGCCAGCAGCTCAGATTCCAGGGGGGACGAGCAGTACTTC. It is translated as CASSSDSRGDEQYF.

Of note for this clonotype: One junction end does not reproduce the germline sequence, and a read error may be involved. The DNA for the CDR3 is TGCGCCAGCAGCCAAGATGGCCCCAGGGGCAGGGGGCTTACAGGTACGCAGTATTTT. Translation: CASSQDGPRGRGLTGTQYF. The chain employs TRBV4-1 and TRBJ2-3; 8 nucleotides align to TRBD1. In germline, CDR1 is MGHRA, CDR2 YSYEKL. This CDR3 contains 19 residues.

This chain links TRBV12-3 or TRBV12-4 with TRBJ2-5, with 10 bases matching TRBD2. The CDR3 covers 15 residues. J lost 5 bases, V lost 9 bases, and 12 bases had no gene match. The CDR3 DNA reads TGTGCCAGAAGCGGACTAGCGGAAGTGGTGGAGACCCAGTACTTC. It specifies CARSGLAEVVETQYF.

In regard to this clonotype: An end of the junction does not agree with germline; a read error may underlie this. This chain links TRBV5-6 with TRBJ1-2; 7 bases are a match to TRBD1. The CDR3 runs to 17 residues. CDR1 is SGHDT, CDR2 YYEEEE, per germline. The CDR3 nucleotides are TGTGCCAGCAGCTTGGTAGTTGGTGTCGGACAGGACTATGGCTACATCTTC. It encodes CASSLVVGVGQDYGYIF.

About this clonotype: A read error may account for a junction end that differs from germline. The chain uses TRBV28 and TRBJ2-6; TRBD1 agrees at 8 bases. The CDR3 runs to 19 residues. Germline lookup yields CDR1 MDHEN and CDR2 SYDVKM. This CDR3 is CASRTNRGSRFSGVNVLTF. Here the CDR3 DNA reads TGTGCCAGCAGGACAAACAGGGGGTCACGATTCTCTGGGGTCAACGTCCTGACTTTC. The whole variable domain, filled in from reference TRBV28 and TRBJ2-6, reads DVKVTQSSRYLVKRTGEKVFLECVQDMDHENMFWYRQDPGLGLRLIYFSYDVKMKEKGDIPEGYSVSREKKERFSLILESASTNQTSMYLCASRTNRGSRFSGVNVLTFGAGSRLTVL.

By proportion, this clonotype is medium-sized. The chain is built from TRBV6-5 and TRBJ2-1, with D possibly being TRBD2 (5 bases). Trimming cost V 5 bases and J 8 bases, with 13 bases left between them. The CDR3 covers 13 residues. Germline CDR1 reads MNHEY; CDR2 reads SVGAGI. CDR3 loop: CASSARDGHEQFF. CDR3 bases: TGTGCCAGCAGTGCCCGGGATGGTCATGAGCAGTTCTTC.

The chain carries TRBV6-1 and TRBJ1-5; weak D call: TRBD2 (6 bases). Near its end, the DNA agrees better with TRBJ2-3, so the J call may be wrong. The CDR3 contains 14 residues. Per the germline V gene, CDR1 is MNHNS and CDR2 is SASEGT. The CDR3 is CASSAGISNHPQYF. The CDR3 DNA is TGTGCCAGCAGCGCGGGGATTAGCAATCATCCCCAGTATTTT.

A single count supports this clonotype. The junction departs from the called germline gene at one end, perhaps through a read error. V usage is TRBV6-2 or TRBV6-3 and J usage is TRBJ2-7, with 8 positions matching TRBD2. Germline CDR1 reads MNHEY; CDR2 reads SVGEGT. This CDR3 contains 15 residues. This CDR3 is CACSVRAGVPYEQYF. DNA for the CDR3: TGTGCCTGCAGTGTTAGAGCGGGAGTCCCCTACGAGCAGTACTTC.

This clonotype was found many times. V is TRBV7-9 and J is TRBJ2-5; tentatively, D is TRBD1 (6 bases). The length of the CDR3 is 13 residues. The V end lost 5 bases, the J end lost 4 bases, and 11 bases lay between the germline ends. The germline gives CDR1 SEHNR, CDR2 FQNEAQ (reference sequence). In nucleotides, the CDR3 is TGTGCCAGCAGCACGACAGGCGGAGAGACCCAGTACTTC. Translated, it gives CASSTTGGETQYF. The whole variable domain, remainder taken from reference TRBV7-9 and TRBJ2-5, is DTGVSQNPRHKITKRGQNVTFRCDPISEHNRLYWYRQTLGQGPEFLTYFQNEAQLEKSRLLSDRFSAERPKGSFSTLEIQRTEQGDSAMYLCASSTTGGETQYFGPGTRLLVL.

This clonotype was detected once. The chain uses TRBV29-1 and TRBJ2-4; 8 nucleotides agree with TRBD1. Germline-derived CDR1 and CDR2 are SQVTM and ANQGSEA. With 4 bases clipped from V and 6 bases from J, the junction kept 11 bases outside the gene matches. The CDR3 length is 15 residues. CDR3 DNA: TGCAGCGTTGCCCCGATCAGGGGGCTGGTAAACATTCAGTACTTC. This encodes CSVAPIRGLVNIQYF.

V usage is TRBV12-3 or TRBV12-4 and J usage is TRBJ2-5; 10 bases are shared with TRBD2. V lost 6 bases, J lost 5 bases, and 24 bases stayed unmatched. There are 20 residues in the CDR3. The CDR3 loop reads CASRKSNHPTSGLSQETQYF. Here the CDR3 DNA reads TGTGCCAGCAGAAAAAGCAACCATCCGACTAGCGGGCTTTCCCAGGAGACCCAGTACTTC.